This is a list of T cell receptor beta chains from one sample in a study of neurological immune-mediated disorders. Using its own MiXCR run on the 5' RACE reads, TCRdb lists one record per CDR3 protein. The sample has 46,000 or so distinct CDR3 sequences; approximately 4.5% are singletons. Source material: PBMCs. The source of these receptors is a woman aged 60-75 years with multiple sclerosis. The CDR3 runs from the conserved cysteine through the conserved F or W. The D gene is left open where the match is weak. A row's size may be missing; if present it is once, few, many or a size class.

J: TRBJ2-1
size: many
V: TRBV24-1
D: -
CDR3: CATEGTVDNEQFF
DNA: TGTGCCACTGAGGGGACGGTAGACAATGAGCAGTTCTTC

J: TRBJ2-3
size: many
V: TRBV20-1
D: -
CDR3: CSASEGAAGGTDTQYF
DNA: TGCAGTGCTAGTGAGGGGGCGGCGGGGGGCACAGATACGCAGTATTTT

J: TRBJ2-4
size: few
V: TRBV29-1
D: -
CDR3: CSVVVIRDRAKNIQYF
DNA: TGCAGCGTTGTTGTCATAAGGGACCGAGCCAAAAACATTCAGTACTTC

J: TRBJ2-1
size: many
V: TRBV12-5
D: TRBD2
CDR3: CASATGLAGGDEQFF
DNA: TGTGCTAGTGCCACCGGACTAGCGGGAGGGGATGAGCAGTTCTTC

J: TRBJ2-7
size: few
V: TRBV11-2
D: -
CDR3: CASSPRTVPSYEQYF
DNA: TGTGCCAGCAGCCCCCGGACGGTCCCTTCCTACGAGCAGTACTTC

J: TRBJ2-5
size: few
V: TRBV5-1
D: TRBD1
CDR3: CASSFLRQGKQETQYF
DNA: TGCGCCAGCAGCTTTCTTCGACAGGGCAAACAAGAGACCCAGTACTTC

J: TRBJ2-2
size: many
V: TRBV6-5
D: -
CDR3: CASSYSRNTGELFF
DNA: TGTGCCAGCAGTTACTCGAGGAACACCGGGGAGCTGTTTTTT

J: TRBJ1-2
size: many
V: TRBV20-1
D: -
CDR3: CSAKGMGGYTF
DNA: TGCAGTGCTAAGGGAATGGGTGGCTACACCTTC

J: TRBJ2-4
size: many
V: TRBV21-1
D: -
CDR3: CASSKAHFGQPAKNIQYF
DNA: TGTGCCAGCAGCAAAGCACACTTTGGACAGCCTGCCAAAAACATTCAGTACTTC

J: TRBJ1-1
size: many
V: TRBV20-1
D: -
CDR3: CSATSGGIAEAFF
DNA: TGCAGTGCTACAAGTGGGGGAATCGCTGAAGCTTTCTTT

J: TRBJ2-1
size: -
V: TRBV5-1
D: TRBD2
CDR3: CASSLGLAGGRNHNEQFF
DNA: TGCGCCAGCAGCTTGGGACTAGCGGGGGGCCGAAACCACAATGAGCAGTTCTTC

J: TRBJ2-3
size: -
V: TRBV15
D: -
CDR3: CATSRDTIDGSSTDTQYF
DNA: TGTGCCACCAGCAGAGATACGATAGATGGGTCGAGCACAGATACGCAGTATTTT

J: TRBJ1-1
size: many
V: TRBV29-1
D: -
CDR3: CSVGTAGALATEAFF
DNA: TGCAGCGTCGGCACGGCAGGGGCCCTGGCCACTGAAGCTTTCTTT

J: TRBJ2-1
size: many
V: TRBV7-3
D: -
CDR3: CASSPGDRNEQFF
DNA: TGTGCCAGCAGTCCTGGCGACAGGAATGAGCAGTTCTTC